This T cell receptor (beta chain) was sequenced during a study of regulatory T cells in long-lasting Graves disease. Study overall: For under 3 months, newly diagnosed Graves' patients had been taking antithyroid drugs.

This sample's time point: newly diagnosed GD, antithyroid drugs for less than 3 months. TCR sequences were obtained from RNA taken from PBMCs. Germline-derived CDR1 and CDR2 are KGHDR and SFDVKD. The junction had 1 base not matched to a gene; V was cut back by 7 bases and J by 1 base. The CDR3 totals 15 residues. Construction of the TCR beta libraries employed iRepertoire HTBI primers in conjunction with Arm-PCR of CDR3 regions. TCRdb passed the multiplex PCR reads through MiXCR, listing each CDR3 protein once. The top ten hold roughly 25% of the sample, which has roughly 530,000 distinct CDR3 sequences, about 15% seen once. In this sample, this clonotype turned up a few times. The same specimen was also included in a second study, on T cells in Graves' hyperthyroidism and ophthalmopathy. This second report adds: When ophthalmopathy did not progress within 18 months, Graves' hyperthyroidism was considered stable. A first-round RT-PCR of the TCR CDR3 used the HTBI primer set. Separating ophthalmopathy from stable hyperthyroidism was achieved by a 13 V-J model.

V gene TRBV24-1 combines with J gene TRBJ2-2; 11 nucleotides agree with TRBD2. The source of this sequence is a woman in her forties or fifties with Graves disease. The sequenced sample was peripheral blood mononuclear cells (PBMCs), obtained at new diagnosis, from a patient treated with antithyroid drugs. DNA of the CDR3: TGTGCCACCAGCGGACTAGCGGGGAACACCGGGGAGCTGTTTTTT. This encodes CATSGLAGNTGELFF.